A selection of T cell receptor beta chains follows, all from one sample in a study of blood T cells in healthy people across ages. One entry per CDR3 protein, called by TCRdb with MiXCR from the 5' RACE reads. Of around 820,000 distinct CDR3 sequences in the sample, 25% were seen once. These data are also associated with another study on T cells of mothers and their children.

Sequenced sample: blood. The receptors originated from a boy under 18 in good health. Each CDR3 is given with its conserved first and last residue. Each record gives: D gene, clone size, V gene, J gene, CDR3 DNA, CDR3 protein. The D gene is left open where the match is weak. Rows give clone size only sometimes, using once, few, many, or a class for an expanded clone.

d_call: -; clone_size: -; v_call: TRBV4-1; j_call: TRBJ2-7; cdr3_nt: TGCGCCAGCAGCCACATCCGGGACTCACTATACGAGCAGTACTTC; cdr3_aa: CASSHIRDSLYEQYF
d_call: -; clone_size: -; v_call: TRBV6-6; j_call: TRBJ1-4; cdr3_nt: TGTGCCAGCAGCCCAGTACAGGGCTTGGGTAATGAAAAACTGTTTTTT; cdr3_aa: CASSPVQGLGNEKLFF
d_call: -; clone_size: few; v_call: TRBV28; j_call: TRBJ1-4; cdr3_nt: TGTGCCAGCAGACAGTTTCGGTTCCAAGGTGTCGGACAGAGGTATGAAAAACTGTTTTTT; cdr3_aa: CASRQFRFQGVGQRYEKLFF
d_call: -; clone_size: -; v_call: TRBV7-6; j_call: TRBJ1-4; cdr3_nt: TGTGCCAGCAGCACCGATGGCCCTACAACTAATGAAAAACTGTTTTTT; cdr3_aa: CASSTDGPTTNEKLFF
d_call: -; clone_size: -; v_call: TRBV24-1; j_call: TRBJ2-1; cdr3_nt: TGTGCCACCAGACAGGGTCTATACAATGAGCAGTTCTTC; cdr3_aa: CATRQGLYNEQFF
d_call: -; clone_size: -; v_call: TRBV13; j_call: TRBJ2-1; cdr3_nt: TGTGCCAGCAGCTTAGCCCTTCCTAGTCTAGCCGAGGCTGATGATGAGCAGTTCTTC; cdr3_aa: CASSLALPSLAEADDEQFF
d_call: -; clone_size: few; v_call: TRBV5-5; j_call: TRBJ1-4; cdr3_nt: TGTGCCAGCAGACCGGGTGGGACAACTAATGAAAAACTGTTTTTT; cdr3_aa: CASRPGGTTNEKLFF
d_call: -; clone_size: -; v_call: TRBV29-1; j_call: TRBJ2-4; cdr3_nt: TGCAGCGTTGACACAGGCCAGTCAGCCGAAAACATTCAGTACTTC; cdr3_aa: CSVDTGQSAENIQYF
d_call: TRBD2; clone_size: -; v_call: TRBV20-1; j_call: TRBJ2-7; cdr3_nt: TGCAGTGCTAGAGATATAGCGGGAAGCTACGAGCAGTACTTC; cdr3_aa: CSARDIAGSYEQYF
d_call: -; clone_size: once; v_call: TRBV6-6; j_call: TRBJ1-2; cdr3_nt: TGTGCCAGCAGGACTGCGACAGAATACTATGGCTACACCTTC; cdr3_aa: CASRTATEYYGYTF
d_call: -; clone_size: few; v_call: TRBV4-3; j_call: TRBJ1-5; cdr3_nt: TGCGCCAGCAGCCAAGATAGGGGCAGCAATCAGCCCCAGCATTTT; cdr3_aa: CASSQDRGSNQPQHF
d_call: TRBD1; clone_size: -; v_call: TRBV28; j_call: TRBJ2-5; cdr3_nt: TGTGCCAGCAGTTTAACGGGCAGGGGGCGCAGGGCCCAGGAGACCCAGTACTTC; cdr3_aa: CASSLTGRGRRAQETQYF
d_call: -; clone_size: few; v_call: TRBV7-2; j_call: TRBJ1-6; cdr3_nt: TGTGCCAGCAGCTTAGCAGGGCCGGGATCACCCCTCCACTTT; cdr3_aa: CASSLAGPGSPLHF
d_call: -; clone_size: few; v_call: TRBV27; j_call: TRBJ2-5; cdr3_nt: TGTGCCAGCAGTTCTGGATTAGGGGTTCAAGAGACCCAGTACTTC; cdr3_aa: CASSSGLGVQETQYF
d_call: -; clone_size: -; v_call: TRBV18; j_call: TRBJ2-7; cdr3_nt: TGTGCCAGCTCACCCCGACAGGGACTGGGCGAGCAGTACTTC; cdr3_aa: CASSPRQGLGEQYF
d_call: TRBD1; clone_size: -; v_call: TRBV20-1; j_call: TRBJ2-3; cdr3_nt: TGCAGTGCTAGATTAGATCCCTTACAGGGGATCCCCCCCTGGGGCACAGATACGCAGTATTTT; cdr3_aa: CSARLDPLQGIPPWGTDTQYF
d_call: -; clone_size: -; v_call: TRBV29-1; j_call: TRBJ2-1; cdr3_nt: TGCAGCGTTGAAGATCTATACAGGGAAGACAATGAGCAGTTCTTC; cdr3_aa: CSVEDLYREDNEQFF
d_call: -; clone_size: -; v_call: TRBV6-2/TRBV6-3; j_call: TRBJ2-7; cdr3_nt: TGTGCCAGCAGACCACCCGGGCCGGAAACCTACGAGCAGTACTTC; cdr3_aa: CASRPPGPETYEQYF
d_call: -; clone_size: few; v_call: TRBV12-3/TRBV12-4; j_call: TRBJ1-3; cdr3_nt: TGTGCCAGCAGCTCCGGTCGGTCTGGAAACACCATATATTTT; cdr3_aa: CASSSGRSGNTIYF
d_call: TRBD2; clone_size: once; v_call: TRBV20-1; j_call: TRBJ2-1; cdr3_nt: TGCAGTGCTTTGACTAGCGGGGGGGCCAGCTCCTACAATGAGCAGTTCTTC; cdr3_aa: CSALTSGGASSYNEQFF
d_call: TRBD2; clone_size: few; v_call: TRBV6-1; j_call: TRBJ2-2; cdr3_nt: TGTGCCAGCAGTGAAATTTACGGGACTACGCACACCGGGGAGCTGTTTTTT; cdr3_aa: CASSEIYGTTHTGELFF
d_call: -; clone_size: few; v_call: TRBV5-6; j_call: TRBJ1-3; cdr3_nt: TGTGCCAGCAGCTTGGAATCACAGTGGTTCGGAAACACCATATATTTT; cdr3_aa: CASSLESQWFGNTIYF
d_call: TRBD1; clone_size: -; v_call: TRBV20-1; j_call: TRBJ1-4; cdr3_nt: TGCAGTGCTTCGGGACGACAGGGCTATGAAAAACTGTTTTTT; cdr3_aa: CSASGRQGYEKLFF
d_call: -; clone_size: -; v_call: TRBV3-1; j_call: TRBJ2-5; cdr3_nt: TGTGCCAGCAGCCAAGATACGAGGGTGGAGACCCAGTACTTC; cdr3_aa: CASSQDTRVETQYF
d_call: -; clone_size: -; v_call: TRBV12-3/TRBV12-4; j_call: TRBJ2-1; cdr3_nt: TGTGCCAGCAGCGGGGTGACCGAGCACTCCTACAATGAGCAGTTCTTC; cdr3_aa: CASSGVTEHSYNEQFF
d_call: TRBD1; clone_size: -; v_call: TRBV18; j_call: TRBJ1-5; cdr3_nt: TGTGCCAGCTCGTCGGGACAGGGGGCCCCTGGGGCCCAGCATTTT; cdr3_aa: CASSSGQGAPGAQHF
d_call: -; clone_size: few; v_call: TRBV7-3; j_call: TRBJ1-1; cdr3_nt: TGTGCCAGCAGCTTTCCCGACATCGGGGGGAACACTGAAGCTTTCTTT; cdr3_aa: CASSFPDIGGNTEAFF
d_call: TRBD2; clone_size: few; v_call: TRBV20-1; j_call: TRBJ2-1; cdr3_nt: TGCAGTGCTAGGCGGCTAGCGGGACTCTACAATGAGCAGTTCTTC; cdr3_aa: CSARRLAGLYNEQFF
d_call: -; clone_size: -; v_call: TRBV20-1; j_call: TRBJ1-1; cdr3_nt: TGCAGTGCTAGACCAATGAAGACTGAAGCTTTCTTT; cdr3_aa: CSARPMKTEAFF
d_call: -; clone_size: -; v_call: TRBV12-3/TRBV12-4; j_call: TRBJ1-1; cdr3_nt: TGTGCCAGCAGCTTTCAACCGAACACTGAAGCTTTCTTT; cdr3_aa: CASSFQPNTEAFF
d_call: -; clone_size: -; v_call: TRBV28; j_call: TRBJ2-7; cdr3_nt: TGTGCCAGCAGGGAACAGGACGGATCCTACGAGCAGTACTTC; cdr3_aa: CASREQDGSYEQYF
d_call: TRBD1; clone_size: few; v_call: TRBV7-2; j_call: TRBJ2-2; cdr3_nt: TGTGCCAGCAGCTTAACACTGACAGGGACGATCGGGGAGCTGTTTTTT; cdr3_aa: CASSLTLTGTIGELFF
d_call: -; clone_size: -; v_call: TRBV7-2; j_call: TRBJ1-5; cdr3_nt: TGTGCCAGCAGCTTTCGCCCAAATCAGCCCCAGCATTTT; cdr3_aa: CASSFRPNQPQHF